The 26 T cell receptor beta chains listed next were all sequenced from one sample in a study of OX40 agonist ivuxolimab in advanced cancers. Assay used: immunoSEQ multiplex PCR; TCRdb lists only in-frame clones, some missing. This table holds 45,000 to 75,000 clones, 82% found once. The sequences come from CD4+ or CD8+ T cells sorted from blood, collected in a trial of the OX40 agonist ivuxolimab. These receptor sequences come from an adult with an advanced solid tumor such as melanoma, head and neck, liver or kidney cancer.

V gene TRBV7-2 combines with J gene TRBJ2-5; TRBD1 matches 10 bases. Germline CDR1 reads SGHTA; CDR2 reads FQGNSA. The V and J ends lost 5 bases and 7 bases, in that order; junction bases with no gene match: 4. CDR3 length: 13 residues. The CDR3 region has the DNA TGTGCCAGCAGCGTCGGACAGGGGGGGACCCAGTACTTC. Amino acids: CASSVGQGGTQYF.

The V gene is TRBV14, the J gene TRBJ2-6; the match to TRBD1 covers 7 bases. V gave up 2 bases and J gave up 0 bases; unmatched junction bases: 4. Germline CDR1 and CDR2: SGHDN and FVKESK. There are 17 residues in the CDR3. The CDR3 DNA reads TGTGCCAGCAGCCAATGGACAGGCCCCTCTGGGGCCAACGTCCTGACTTTC. It specifies CASSQWTGPSGANVLTF.

V is TRBV18 and J is TRBJ2-7, with 7 bases fitting TRBD1. V was pared by 3 bases and J by 1 base, with 9 bases of the junction left unmatched. The CDR3 contains 16 residues. Germline assignment: CDR1 KGHSH and CDR2 LQKENI. The CDR3 here is CASSPEHGTVSYEQYF. DNA for the CDR3: TGTGCCAGCTCACCCGAACACGGGACAGTATCCTACGAGCAGTACTTC.

The chain is built from TRBV18 and TRBJ2-7; 7 bases line up with TRBD1. Germline values: CDR1 KGHSH, CDR2 LQKENI. There are 14 residues in the CDR3. The V and J ends lost 3 bases and 3 bases, in that order; junction bases with no gene match: 5. The CDR3, as DNA: TGTGCCAGCTCACCTGACAGGGATGACTACGAGCAGTACTTC. Its translation: CASSPDRDDYEQYF.

The genes are TRBV25-1 and TRBJ2-5; D is perhaps TRBD1 (5 bases). This CDR3 has 12 residues. V gave up 8 bases and J gave up 9 bases, with 16 bases separating them. Looked up from germline, CDR1 is MGHDK and CDR2 is SYGVNS. As DNA, the CDR3 is TGTGCCAGCGCTACTGGGGTAGGGGCCCAGTACTTC. It is translated as CASATGVGAQYF.

This clone was seen only a few times. The chain uses TRBV4-2 and TRBJ2-7, with 7 bases fitting TRBD2. Losses at the gene ends were 4 bases for V and 4 bases for J; bases not matched to a gene: 4. Germline loops: CDR1 LGHNA, CDR2 YNFKEQ. This CDR3 has 13 amino acids. Written as DNA, the CDR3 is TGTGCCAGCAGCCGGGGGACTACTTACGAGCAGTACTTC. Translation gives CASSRGTTYEQYF.

The rearrangement joins TRBV12-5 to TRBJ2-3; no firm D call. The CDR3 covers 15 residues. Trimming took 5 bases from V and 2 from J, leaving 14 bases between them. Germline V gene sequence: CDR1 LGHNT, CDR2 FRNRAP. The CDR3 sequence is CASGPRTFFTDTQYF. The CDR3, as DNA: TGTGCTAGTGGTCCGAGGACGTTTTTCACAGATACGCAGTATTTT.

The rearrangement uses TRBV5-1 and TRBJ2-2; no clear D gene. Trimming left V 5 bases short and J 4 bases short, with 12 bases between. CDR3 length: 14 residues. Germline values: CDR1 SGHRS, CDR2 YFSETQ. CDR3 sequence reads: CASRQALGTGELFF. CDR3 bases: TGCGCCAGCAGGCAGGCCCTAGGCACCGGGGAGCTGTTTTTT.

This sequence joins TRBV27 and TRBJ2-6; D is unclear. The germline CDR1 and CDR2 sequences are MNHEY and SMNVEV (reference sequence). This CDR3 is 17 amino acids long. V lost 4 bases and J 2 bases, leaving 15 bases between the germline ends. The CDR3 is CASSSGRTLAGANVLTF. CDR3 bases: TGTGCCAGCAGTTCTGGTCGCACTTTGGCTGGGGCCAACGTCCTGACTTTC. The entire variable domain, with the rest obtained from reference TRBV27 and TRBJ2-6, is as follows: EAQVTQNPRYLITVTGKKLTVTCSQNMNHEYMSWYRQDPGLGLRQIYYSMNVEVTDKGDVPEGYKVSRKEKRNFPLILESPSPNQTSLYFCASSSGRTLAGANVLTFGAGSRLTVL.

This sequence joins TRBV20-1 and TRBJ2-1; D is unresolved. The CDR3 has 11 amino acids. Germline V lookup: CDR1 DFQATT, CDR2 SNEGSKA (reference sequence). V gave up 5 bases and J gave up 5 bases, with 7 bases separating them. The CDR3 sequence: CSAQTHNEQFF. Written as DNA, the CDR3 is TGCAGTGCTCAGACCCACAATGAGCAGTTCTTC.

There are a few counts of this clone. The chain links TRBV11-2 to TRBJ1-4; no clear D gene. This CDR3 is built from 13 residues. V was shortened by 3 bases and J by 6 bases, with 8 bases between the two germline ends. CDR1 SGHAT and CDR2 FQNNGV come from the germline V gene. The CDR3 here is CASSLRRDEKLFF. The DNA for the CDR3 is TGTGCCAGCAGCTTGCGGAGGGATGAAAAACTGTTTTTT.

The genes are TRBV14 and TRBJ2-1; weak D call: TRBD1 (5 bases). V was trimmed by 3 bases and J by 0 bases, leaving 15 bases between them. CDR3 length: 17 residues. CDR1 and CDR2 from the germline V gene are SGHDN and FVKESK. The CDR3 nucleotides are TGTGCCAGCAGCCAGAGACAGACTTACTTCTCCTACAATGAGCAGTTCTTC. Protein product: CASSQRQTYFSYNEQFF.

The sample holds one count of this clone. The chain uses TRBV6-5 and TRBJ1-3; D not certain. Germline V CDR1 and CDR2: MNHEY, SVGAGI. The CDR3 has 14 residues. Trimming shortened V by 9 bases and J by 1 base, and 13 bases separated the two germline ends. CDR3 region: CARKQSGSGNTIYF. The CDR3, as DNA: TGTGCCAGAAAACAATCGGGATCTGGAAACACCATATATTTT.

Concerning this clone itself: Other DNA sequences within the sample encode an identical CDR3. The chain couples TRBV20-1 to TRBJ2-3; the D is unclear. The germline CDR1 and CDR2 sequences are DFQATT and SNEGSKA (reference sequence). The CDR3 length is 11 residues. V was trimmed by 1 base and J by 3 bases, leaving 2 bases between them. The CDR3 DNA reads as TGCAGTGCTAGAGGGACAGATACGCAGTATTTT. This encodes CSARGTDTQYF.

CDR3 DNA: TGTGCCAGCAGTTCGTGGGGGCGCATATCTACGATGGCTTTCTTT. Translated, it gives CASSSWGRISTMAFF. V usage is TRBV6-5 and J usage is TRBJ1-1, with a possible D match to TRBD1 (6 bases). The CDR3 runs 15 residues. The V gene's germline CDR1 is MNHEY and CDR2 SVGAGI. V dropped 4 bases and J dropped 11 bases, with 23 bases sitting between them.

The CDR3: CASSADRGDEQFF. The CDR3 region has the DNA TGTGCCAGCTCGGCAGACAGGGGAGATGAGCAGTTCTTC. This chain links TRBV18 with TRBJ2-1; TRBD1 agrees at 8 bases. V trimming: 6 bases; J trimming: 8 bases; junction bases outside the gene matches: 6. CDR1 KGHSH and CDR2 LQKENI come from the germline V gene. The CDR3 length is 13 residues.

V and J are TRBV7-2 and TRBJ2-5, with 7 bases that match TRBD2. The CDR3 runs to 17 residues. Germline V gene sequence: CDR1 SGHTA, CDR2 FQGNSA. V lost 1 base to trimming and J lost 1 base; unmatched junction nucleotides: 9. CDR3 amino acids: CASSLGYGGRPQETQYF. The CDR3 DNA sequence: TGTGCCAGCAGCTTAGGATACGGGGGGAGACCCCAAGAGACCCAGTACTTC.

The chain joins TRBV21-1 to TRBJ2-3; the table names TRBD1, a call not compared with the DNA. TRBV21-1 constitutes a pseudogene. CDR3 size: 17 residues. CDR3 coding DNA: TGTGCCAGCAGCAAAGAGGCCCGACAGGGTAAGGTAGATACGCAGTATTTT. This codes for CASSKEARQGKVDTQYF.

The CDR3: CASSFVGKRASSYNEQFF. In DNA, the CDR3 is TGTGCCAGCAGCTTTGTGGGGAAGAGGGCCAGCTCCTACAATGAGCAGTTCTTC. The chain joins TRBV5-5 to TRBJ2-1; D perhaps matches TRBD2 (5 bases). Trimming shortened V by 2 bases and J by 0 bases, and 18 bases separated the two germline ends. The CDR3 length is 18 residues. Germline V gene data show CDR1 as SGHKS and CDR2 as YYEKEE (reference sequence).

The chain has TRBV29-1 and TRBJ2-1, with 7 bases matching TRBD2. Germline V CDR1 and CDR2: SQVTM, ANQGSEA. J was trimmed by 9 bases and V by 6 bases; bases with no gene match: 5. The CDR3 has 11 amino acids. CDR3 region: CSVRLAFEQFF. The CDR3 coding sequence is TGCAGCGTACGACTAGCTTTTGAGCAGTTCTTC.

The rearrangement uses TRBV2 and TRBJ1-6; TRBD1 matches at 7 bases. J gave up 9 bases and V 2 bases, and 7 bases lay outside the gene matches. This CDR3 is built from 15 residues. The germline CDR1 and CDR2 sequences are SNHLY and FYNNEI. Here the CDR3 DNA reads TGTGCCAGCAGTGAACGTCGACAGGGCGGTTCACCCCTCCACTTT. Translation gives CASSERRQGGSPLHF.

This sequence joins TRBV29-1 and TRBJ2-7, with 7 bases lining up with TRBD1. Per germline, CDR1 SQVTM and CDR2 ANQGSEA. The ends lost 1 base at V and 4 bases at J; junction bases unmatched: 4. The CDR3 totals 13 residues. CDR3 DNA: TGCAGCGTTGAAGTAGGGACAGATTACGAGCAGTACTTC. It translates to CSVEVGTDYEQYF.

The rearrangement uses TRBV7-8 and TRBJ2-1; D unclear. Between the trimmed V and J ends, which lost 2 bases and 11 bases, there was a span of 13 bases. This CDR3 has 13 residues. In germline, CDR1 is SGHVS, CDR2 FQNEAQ. This chain's CDR3 is CASSLSSAGKQFF. Here the CDR3 DNA reads TGTGCCAGCAGCTTAAGCAGCGCAGGTAAGCAGTTCTTC.

This sequence joins TRBV15 and TRBJ2-7; the D is unclear. This CDR3 contains 17 residues. The V end lost 0 bases, the J end lost 0 bases, and 15 bases lay between the germline ends. The germline V gene encodes CDR1 LNHNV and CDR2 YYDKDF (reference sequence). CDR3 region: CATSRDLNLRISYEQYF. DNA of the CDR3: TGTGCCACCAGCAGAGATCTTAACCTACGGATCTCCTACGAGCAGTACTTC.

V is TRBV2 and J is TRBJ1-5, with 11 bases lining up with TRBD1. V gave up 4 bases and J gave up 7 bases; unmatched junction bases: 6. The germline V gene encodes CDR1 SNHLY and CDR2 FYNNEI. The CDR3 runs to 15 residues. The CDR3 bases are TGTGCCAGCAGTGGGACAGGGGGCGCAGGGCAGCCCCAGCATTTT. Encoded protein: CASSGTGGAGQPQHF.

By share, this clone ranks as medium-sized. The chain combines TRBV18 with TRBJ2-7; possibly TRBD2 for D (6 bases). V was clipped by 0 bases and J by 4 bases, with 16 bases between them. Germline CDR1 KGHSH, CDR2 LQKENI. The CDR3 has 16 residues. The CDR3 region is CASSPPLEGSPYEQYF. The CDR3 DNA reads as TGTGCCAGCTCACCACCGTTGGAGGGAAGCCCTTACGAGCAGTACTTC.